The T cell receptor beta chain described here comes from a study of T cells in Graves' hyperthyroidism and ophthalmopathy. Study in general: Any treatment followed the collection of peripheral blood at initial diagnosis. Overall study findings and caveats: Ophthalmopathy cases were set apart from stable hyperthyroidism by a 13 V-J model. In blood, most of the thyroid clonotypes expanded above 0.001 were also present.

This clonotype was counted between two and nine times. Its antigen is not identified. CDR1 and CDR2 (germline): SGHRS, YFSETQ. The V end was cut by 2 bases, the J end by 4 bases, with 12 bases between. This CDR3 region has 14 residues. No progression to ophthalmopathy during 18 months of follow-up defined stable disease. Amplification yielded TCR beta CDR3 regions, with RNA transcripts as the source. RT-PCR in the first round (using the HTBI primer set) targeted the TCR CDR3. TCRdb ran MiXCR on the multiplex PCR reads and lists one entry per CDR3 protein. The profile covers about 840,000 distinct CDR3 sequences, with 35% to 40% appearing a single time and approximately 8.7% taken by the ten largest.

The TCR comes from a young man with Graves' hyperthyroidism. The sample consisted of blood. This chain uses TRBV5-1 with TRBJ1-1, with a weak D call TRBD1 (6 bases). The CDR3 loop reads CASSFGTSSTEAFF. CDR3 sequence (DNA): TGCGCCAGCAGCTTCGGGACAAGTAGCACTGAAGCTTTCTTT.